These 26 T cell receptor beta chains were sequenced from one sample in a study of technical replicates of blood from a handful of donors. Measured with immunoSEQ multiplex PCR; TCRdb has only the in-frame clones, and not every one. The repertoire holds around 57,000 clones, with roughly 92% as singletons. What was sequenced was T cells isolated from PBMCs. The receptor source for this set is a human donor in good health.

This rearrangement joins TRBV15 to TRBJ2-3, with 9 nucleotides matching TRBD2. V shed 7 bases and J 0 bases; nucleotides not matched to a gene: 8. Germline assignment: CDR1 LNHNV and CDR2 YYDKDF (reference sequence). This CDR3 has 16 amino acids. CDR3 sequence (DNA): TGTGCCACCACGCCGGGACTAGCCTCTAGCACAGATACGCAGTATTTT. It codes for CATTPGLASSTDTQYF. The full variable domain, completed using reference TRBV15 and TRBJ2-3, is DAMVIQNPRYQVTQFGKPVTLSCSQTLNHNVMYWYQQKSSQAPKLLFHYYDKDFNNEADTPDNFQSRRPNTSFCFLDIRSPGLGDTAMYLCATTPGLASSTDTQYFGPGTRLTVL.

V gene TRBV28 combines with J gene TRBJ2-7, with TRBD2 identical over 8 bases. This CDR3 has 18 amino acids. V was clipped by 6 bases and J by 3 bases; unmatched bases: 19. CDR1 is MDHEN, CDR2 SYDVKM, per germline. For the CDR3, the DNA is TGTGCCAGCAGCAGACCGGGATTGTCTAGCGGGCGTGTCTACGAGCAGTACTTC. Its translation is CASSRPGLSSGRVYEQYF. The variable domain in full, with the rest retrieved from reference TRBV28 and TRBJ2-7, is DVKVTQSSRYLVKRTGEKVFLECVQDMDHENMFWYRQDPGLGLRLIYFSYDVKMKEKGDIPEGYSVSREKKERFSLILESASTNQTSMYLCASSRPGLSSGRVYEQYFGPGTRLTVT.

The chain couples TRBV13 to TRBJ2-7, with a weak D call TRBD1 (6 bases). Trimming removed 7 bases from V and 3 bases from J, with 19 bases in between. The germline V gene has CDR1 PRHDT and CDR2 FYEKMQ (reference sequence). CDR3 length: 15 amino acids. In nucleotides, the CDR3 is TGTGCCAGCACCCCTACCCCGACAGGCCTCTACGAGCAGTACTTC. Protein sequence: CASTPTPTGLYEQYF.

The rearrangement joins TRBV10-3 to TRBJ1-5, with D unclear. Trimming pared 6 bases from V and 5 bases from J, leaving 14 bases between. Germline CDR1 ENHRY, CDR2 SYGVKD. The CDR3 runs to 14 residues. The CDR3 DNA is TGTGCCATCAGCGAGGGAGGGTTGGATCAGCCCCAGCATTTT. It codes for CAISEGGLDQPQHF.

The chain combines TRBV5-6 with TRBJ1-2; the match to TRBD1 covers 7 bases. This CDR3 comprises 12 residues. The junction had 4 bases not matched to a gene; V was cut back by 3 bases and J by 8 bases. Germline values: CDR1 SGHDT, CDR2 YYEEEE. In nucleotides, the CDR3 is TGTGCCAGCAGCTCCCGGACAGGCGGCTACACCTTC. Its protein product is CASSSRTGGYTF. The full variable domain, in which reference TRBV5-6 and TRBJ1-2 provide the parts outside the CDR3, is DAGVTQSPTHLIKTRGQQVTLRCSPKSGHDTVSWYQQALGQGPQFIFQYYEEEERQRGNFPDRFSGHQFPNYSSELNVNALLLGDSALYLCASSSRTGGYTFGSGTRLTVV.

The V and J genes are TRBV7-9 and TRBJ1-2; D remains unclear. Germline values: CDR1 SEHNR, CDR2 FQNEAQ (reference sequence). Trimming pared 5 bases from V and 0 bases from J, leaving 7 bases between. The CDR3 contains 13 residues. The CDR3 sequence is CASSASSNYGYTF. The DNA for the CDR3 is TGTGCCAGCAGCGCTAGCTCTAACTATGGCTACACCTTC. The full variable domain, completed using reference TRBV7-9 and TRBJ1-2, is DTGVSQNPRHKITKRGQNVTFRCDPISEHNRLYWYRQTLGQGPEFLTYFQNEAQLEKSRLLSDRFSAERPKGSFSTLEIQRTEQGDSAMYLCASSASSNYGYTFGSGTRLTVV.

This chain links TRBV28 with TRBJ1-5; D uncertain. V was cut by 2 bases and J by 3 bases, with 11 bases left in between. The CDR3 is made up of 15 amino acids. CDR1 is MDHEN, CDR2 SYDVKM, per germline. The CDR3 reads CASSLTDLSNQPQHF. DNA for the CDR3: TGTGCCAGCAGTTTAACAGACCTCTCCAATCAGCCCCAGCATTTT.

J is TRBJ2-1 and V is TRBV10-1, with 7 positions matching TRBD2. Trimming at V came to 6 bases and at J to 0 bases, leaving 5 bases not matched to a gene. From germline, CDR1 is WNHNN and CDR2 SYGVQD (reference sequence). The CDR3 totals 15 residues. CDR3 sequence (DNA): TGCGCCAGCAGCGCGGGGACTATCTCCTACAATGAGCAGTTCTTC. Residues: CASSAGTISYNEQFF.

The V gene is TRBV6-5, the J gene TRBJ2-7; TRBD2 matches 7 bases. V lost 3 bases to trimming and J lost 3 bases; unmatched junction nucleotides: 8. The CDR3 runs to 15 residues. Germline CDR1 reads MNHEY; CDR2 reads SVGAGI. The CDR3 spells CASSYAGLGVYEQYF. CDR3 sequence (DNA): TGTGCCAGCAGTTATGCCGGACTAGGGGTCTACGAGCAGTACTTC.

CDR3 DNA: TGCAGTGCTTTGTCGGAGGTCGAGCAGTACTTC. This gives the protein CSALSEVEQYF. The V and J genes are TRBV20-1 and TRBJ2-7; a possible D gene is TRBD2 (5 bases). The CDR3 extends over 11 amino acids. Trimming pared 5 bases from V and 6 bases from J, leaving 11 bases between. Germline assignment: CDR1 DFQATT and CDR2 SNEGSKA (reference sequence).

The chain joins TRBV5-1 to TRBJ2-1, with TRBD1 matching 8 bases. The V segment lost 4 bases and the J segment 6 bases; nucleotides outside the gene matches: 12. Germline lookup yields CDR1 SGHRS and CDR2 YFSETQ. CDR3 size: 16 residues. This chain's CDR3 is CASSRGDRGRGNEQFF. In DNA form, the CDR3 reads TGCGCCAGCAGCCGAGGTGACAGGGGTAGGGGCAATGAGCAGTTCTTC.

This chain uses TRBV28 with TRBJ1-2; 7 positions match TRBD1. This CDR3 is built from 19 residues. Per germline, CDR1 MDHEN and CDR2 SYDVKM. With V trimmed by 2 bases and J by 2 bases, 17 bases remained unmatched. The CDR3: CASSLRVPYRGISNYGYTF. The CDR3 nucleotides read TGTGCCAGCAGTTTAAGGGTCCCCTACAGGGGAATAAGCAACTATGGCTACACCTTC.

The CDR3 spells CSATSGIKDTQYF. CDR3 in DNA: TGCAGCGCGACTAGCGGGATTAAGGATACGCAGTATTTT. V gene TRBV29-1 combines with J gene TRBJ2-3, with TRBD2 matching 11 bases. The CDR3 covers 13 residues. After removal of 7 bases from V and 6 bases from J, the junction contained 6 bases not matched to a gene. CDR1 is SQVTM and CDR2 is ANQGSEA in the germline V gene.

The J gene is TRBJ2-7, the V gene TRBV6-5; 7 nucleotides line up with TRBD2. Germline V CDR1 and CDR2: MNHEY, SVGAGI. With 2 bases clipped from V and 2 bases from J, the junction kept 0 bases outside the gene matches. This CDR3 contains 13 residues. CDR3 nucleotides: TGTGCCAGCAGTTACGCGGGGGCCTACGAGCAGTACTTC. As protein: CASSYAGAYEQYF.

This chain uses TRBV5-1 with TRBJ2-2; D is ambiguous. Trimming left V 4 bases short and J 0 bases short, with 10 bases between. The CDR3 is 15 residues long. The germline V gene encodes CDR1 SGHRS and CDR2 YFSETQ. The CDR3, as DNA: TGCGCCAGCAGCGGTCCAGTCGCGAACACCGGGGAGCTGTTTTTT. Its translation is CASSGPVANTGELFF.

V usage is TRBV5-4 and J usage is TRBJ1-5; D ambiguous. The germline V gene has CDR1 SGHNT and CDR2 YYREEE (reference sequence). The CDR3 sequence is 14 residues long. V was trimmed by 4 bases and J by 6 bases, leaving 14 bases between them. The CDR3 spells CASSPGEGGQPQHF. The CDR3, as DNA: TGTGCCAGCAGCCCCGGAGAGGGAGGTCAGCCCCAGCATTTT.

This chain links TRBV5-6 with TRBJ1-3; no clear D. Looked up from germline, CDR1 is SGHDT and CDR2 is YYEEEE. The length of the CDR3 is 15 residues. V lost 4 bases, J lost 1 base, and 12 bases lay in between. The CDR3 DNA reads TGTGCCAGCAGCATTTCGGTTCTATCTGGAAACACCATATATTTT. Amino acids: CASSISVLSGNTIYF. The full variable domain, its missing parts supplied by reference TRBV5-6 and TRBJ1-3, is DAGVTQSPTHLIKTRGQQVTLRCSPKSGHDTVSWYQQALGQGPQFIFQYYEEEERQRGNFPDRFSGHQFPNYSSELNVNALLLGDSALYLCASSISVLSGNTIYFGEGSWLTVV.

The chain employs TRBV5-1 and TRBJ2-5, with 7 bases identical to TRBD2. Looked up from germline, CDR1 is SGHRS and CDR2 is YFSETQ. The CDR3 totals 12 residues. The J segment lost 3 bases and the V segment lost 5 bases, leaving 1 base of the junction unmatched. CDR3 in DNA: TGCGCCAGCAGGCGGGGGAAAGAGACCCAGTACTTC. Translation gives CASRRGKETQYF.

This rearrangement joins TRBV5-4 to TRBJ1-1; D is uncertain. Trimming took 4 bases from V and 1 from J, leaving 14 bases between them. Germline CDR1 and CDR2: SGHNT and YYREEE (reference sequence). The length of the CDR3 is 15 residues. The CDR3 loop is CASSLRPLRNTEAFF. The DNA of the CDR3 is TGTGCCAGCAGCCTCCGTCCTTTGAGGAACACTGAAGCTTTCTTT.

The chain employs TRBV5-4 and TRBJ2-1; a weak D match, TRBD2 (7 bases). This CDR3 has 14 amino acids. Germline CDR1 SGHNT, CDR2 YYREEE (reference sequence). The V and J ends lost 9 bases and 4 bases respectively, with 17 bases between them. CDR3 DNA sequence: TGTGCCACCCGCCCGAGGGGGGGATACAATGAGCAGTTCTTC. This encodes CATRPRGGYNEQFF.

The CDR3, as DNA: TGTGCCAGCAGCTTTAACATTGGCTACGAGCAGTACTTC. It specifies CASSFNIGYEQYF. The chain is built from TRBV7-2 and TRBJ2-7, with D unresolved. Trimming removed 3 bases from V and 3 bases from J, with 9 bases in between. The V gene's germline CDR1 is SGHTA and CDR2 FQGNSA. This CDR3 spans 13 amino acids.

The chain is built from TRBV28 and TRBJ2-3; no firm D call. This CDR3 comprises 14 residues. Per the germline V gene, CDR1 is MDHEN and CDR2 is SYDVKM. V shed 11 bases and J shed 1 base, with 16 bases lying between them. The DNA of the CDR3 is TGTGCCTGCTCCGCCGCGTCTCGCACAGATACGCAGTATTTT. Translating gives CACSAASRTDTQYF.

J is TRBJ1-4 and V is TRBV5-1, with TRBD1 identical over 9 bases. V was pared by 3 bases and J by 8 bases, with 8 bases of the junction left unmatched. Per the germline V gene, CDR1 is SGHRS and CDR2 is YFSETQ. The CDR3 sequence is 15 residues long. In DNA form, the CDR3 reads TGCGCCAGCAGCTGGGGGGACAGGGTAGAAGAAAAACTGTTTTTT. It codes for CASSWGDRVEEKLFF.

This chain links TRBV7-9 with TRBJ1-1, with D possibly matching TRBD1 (6 bases). Trimming took off 3 bases at V and 4 bases at J, with 21 bases between the two ends. This CDR3 has 17 residues. Germline V lookup: CDR1 SEHNR, CDR2 FQNEAQ (reference sequence). This CDR3 reads CASSLGGTTGVATEAFF. CDR3 DNA: TGTGCCAGCAGCTTGGGTGGAACGACAGGCGTAGCCACTGAAGCTTTCTTT.

The chain uses TRBV10-3 and TRBJ1-5; 8 nucleotides align to TRBD1. Losses at the gene ends were 10 bases for V and 4 bases for J; bases not matched to a gene: 9. From germline, CDR1 is ENHRY and CDR2 SYGVKD. CDR3 length equals 14 residues. In nucleotides, the CDR3 is TGTGCCACGGCGGTGACAGGGGCAAATCAGCCCCAGCATTTT. Translation: CATAVTGANQPQHF.

V and J are TRBV29-1 and TRBJ2-1; 9 bases line up with TRBD1. The germline gives CDR1 SQVTM, CDR2 ANQGSEA. The ends lost 4 bases at V and 6 bases at J; junction bases unmatched: 10. The CDR3 runs to 15 residues. CDR3 DNA: TGCAGCGTTGTTTCCTGGACAGGGGCCCGCAATGAGCAGTTCTTC. The encoded protein is CSVVSWTGARNEQFF.